The present T cell receptor (beta chain) was sequenced within a study of blood T cell repertoires in COVID-19. On the study more broadly: PBMCs, B-cell-depleted T cells, or T cells were the source of the cDNA or gDNA that made up the material.

Per the original data handling: For nucleated cells, counts were estimated from reference gene primer amplification. Assay: immunoSEQ multiplex PCR; the TCRdb copy retains only in-frame clones and omits some. The V and J calls and clone size were taken over from that table, and D and trimming were inferred from the DNA. The sample lists some 270,000 clones; about 82% were seen once. The CDR3 covers 17 residues. CDR1 is MNHEY and CDR2 is SVGEGT in the germline V gene. Losses at the gene ends were 5 bases for V and 2 bases for J; bases not matched to a gene: 6. Enrollees, about 18 to 89 years old, lived in 25 or so US areas. Assignments of participants to cohorts depended upon their own reported clinical history.

This TCR came from a woman between 45 and 65 years old with acute COVID-19. This chain connects TRBV6-2 or TRBV6-3 to TRBJ2-6; 10 bases agree with TRBD1. Sequencing used PBMCs or T cells enriched from blood (not recorded which). Here the CDR3 reads CASSPDRGETGANVLTF. The CDR3 DNA is TGTGCCAGCAGTCCGGACAGGGGGGAAACTGGGGCCAACGTCCTGACTTTC.